This TCR beta chain stems from a study of T cell changes during pregnancy in multiple sclerosis. Assay: immunoSEQ multiplex PCR; the TCRdb copy retains only in-frame clones and omits some. The sample lists tens of thousands of clones, 80% to 90% occurring once. Deletions cut 6 bases from V and 0 bases from J, with 9 bases between. CDR1 is MNHEY, CDR2 SMNVEV, per germline (reference sequence). The CDR3 runs to 14 residues. To note about this clone: Other DNA sequences from this sample encode an identical CDR3 as well.

The input for sequencing was CD8+ T cells from peripheral blood mononuclear cells, taken in the second trimester of pregnancy. This rearrangement joins TRBV27 to TRBJ2-1; D might be TRBD2 (6 bases). This clonotype originated in a female donor with multiple sclerosis, enrolled in a pregnancy study. The chain's CDR3 is CASRLAGSYNEQFF. CDR3 in DNA: TGTGCCAGCAGACTAGCCGGCTCCTACAATGAGCAGTTCTTC.